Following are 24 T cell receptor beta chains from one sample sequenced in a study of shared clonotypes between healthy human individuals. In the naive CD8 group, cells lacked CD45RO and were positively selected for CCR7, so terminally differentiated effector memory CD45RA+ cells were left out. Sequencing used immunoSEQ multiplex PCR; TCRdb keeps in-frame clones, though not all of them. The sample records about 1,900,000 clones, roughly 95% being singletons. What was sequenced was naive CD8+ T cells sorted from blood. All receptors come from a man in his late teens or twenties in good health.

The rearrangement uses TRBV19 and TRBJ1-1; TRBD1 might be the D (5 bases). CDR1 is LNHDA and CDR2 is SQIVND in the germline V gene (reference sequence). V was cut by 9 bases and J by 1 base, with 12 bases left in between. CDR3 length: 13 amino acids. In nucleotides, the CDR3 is TGTGCCAGCGAGGGGTTTGGGAACACTGAAGCTTTCTTT. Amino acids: CASEGFGNTEAFF.

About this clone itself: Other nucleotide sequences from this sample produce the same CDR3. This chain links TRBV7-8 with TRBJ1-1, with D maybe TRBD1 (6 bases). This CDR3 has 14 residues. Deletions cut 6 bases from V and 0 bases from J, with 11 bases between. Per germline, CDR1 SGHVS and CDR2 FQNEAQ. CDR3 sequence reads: CASSLQGLNTEAFF. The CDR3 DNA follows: TGTGCCAGCAGTTTACAGGGCCTGAACACTGAAGCTTTCTTT.

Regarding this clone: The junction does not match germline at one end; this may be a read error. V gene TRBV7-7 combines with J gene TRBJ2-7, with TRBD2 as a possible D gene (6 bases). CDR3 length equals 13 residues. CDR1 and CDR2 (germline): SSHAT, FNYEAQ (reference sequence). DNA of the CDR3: TGTGCTAGCAGCTTACGGGGGAACTACGAGCAGTACTTC. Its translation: CASSLRGNYEQYF.

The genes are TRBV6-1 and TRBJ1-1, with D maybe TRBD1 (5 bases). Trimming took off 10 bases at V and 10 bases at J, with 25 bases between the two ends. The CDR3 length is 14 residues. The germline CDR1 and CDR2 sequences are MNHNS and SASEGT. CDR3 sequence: CATWTLGLLFGAFF. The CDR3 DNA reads TGTGCCACTTGGACATTGGGACTACTATTCGGAGCTTTCTTT.

CDR3 region: CASSESGTNLYNEQFF. CDR3 sequence (DNA): TGCGCCAGCAGCGAATCCGGGACAAACCTCTACAATGAGCAGTTCTTC. The chain couples TRBV4-3 to TRBJ2-1; TRBD1 might be the D (6 bases). Trimming removed 5 bases at V and 3 bases at J, with 17 bases between. From germline, CDR1 is LGHNA and CDR2 YSLEER. CDR3 length equals 16 residues.

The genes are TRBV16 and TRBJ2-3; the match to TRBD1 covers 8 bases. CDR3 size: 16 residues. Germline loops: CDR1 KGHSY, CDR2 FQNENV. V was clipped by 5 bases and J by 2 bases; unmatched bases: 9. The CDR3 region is CASSESGTGFTDTQYF. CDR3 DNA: TGTGCCAGCAGCGAGTCAGGGACAGGATTCACAGATACGCAGTATTTT.

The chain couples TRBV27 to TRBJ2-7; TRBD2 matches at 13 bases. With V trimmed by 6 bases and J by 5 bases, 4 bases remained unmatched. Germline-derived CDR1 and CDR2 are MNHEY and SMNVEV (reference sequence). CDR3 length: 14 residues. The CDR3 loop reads CASSGTSGVHEQYF. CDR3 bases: TGTGCCAGCAGCGGGACTAGCGGGGTCCACGAGCAGTACTTC.

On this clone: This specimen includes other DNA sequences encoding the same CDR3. The CDR3 DNA reads as TGTGCCAGCAGTTATGGCGTCGGCGCAGATACGCAGTATTTT. It translates to CASSYGVGADTQYF. The chain combines TRBV6-5 with TRBJ2-3; D is unresolved. Trimming removed 3 bases from V and 4 bases from J, with 11 bases in between. CDR3 size: 14 residues. From germline, CDR1 is MNHEY and CDR2 SVGAGI.

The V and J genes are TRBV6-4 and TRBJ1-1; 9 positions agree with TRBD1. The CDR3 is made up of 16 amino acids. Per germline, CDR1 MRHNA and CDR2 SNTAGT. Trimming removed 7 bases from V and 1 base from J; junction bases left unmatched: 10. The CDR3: CASTVGQGWGNTEAFF. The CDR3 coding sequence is TGTGCCAGCACTGTGGGACAGGGATGGGGGAACACTGAAGCTTTCTTT.

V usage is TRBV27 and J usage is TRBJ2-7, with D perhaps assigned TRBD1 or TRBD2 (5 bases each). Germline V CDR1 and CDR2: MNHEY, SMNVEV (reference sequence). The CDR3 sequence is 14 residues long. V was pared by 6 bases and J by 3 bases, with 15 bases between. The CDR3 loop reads CASSPGTDYYEQYF. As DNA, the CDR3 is TGTGCCAGCAGCCCCGGGACCGACTACTACGAGCAGTACTTC.

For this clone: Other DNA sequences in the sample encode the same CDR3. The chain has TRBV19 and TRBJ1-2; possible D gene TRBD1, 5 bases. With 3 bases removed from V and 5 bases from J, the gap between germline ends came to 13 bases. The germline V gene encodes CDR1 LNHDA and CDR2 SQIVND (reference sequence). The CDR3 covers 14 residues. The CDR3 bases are TGTGCCAGTAGTATTGGGGCAGGTGATTATGGCTACACCTTC. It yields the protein CASSIGAGDYGYTF.

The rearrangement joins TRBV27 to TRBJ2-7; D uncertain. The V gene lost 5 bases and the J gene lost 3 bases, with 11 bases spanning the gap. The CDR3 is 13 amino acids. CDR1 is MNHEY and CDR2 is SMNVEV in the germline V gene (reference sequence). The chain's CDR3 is CASSLISGYEQYF. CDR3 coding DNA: TGTGCCAGCAGTCTCATCTCAGGCTACGAGCAGTACTTC.

The CDR3 DNA reads TGTGCCAGCAGCGCCACCGGACTAGCGGGAGGGGATCACACAGATACGCAGTATTTT. Encoded protein: CASSATGLAGGDHTDTQYF. The gene calls are TRBV9 and TRBJ2-3; the match to TRBD2 covers 15 bases. Germline V gives CDR1 SGDLS, CDR2 YYNGEE. CDR3 length: 19 residues. The trim removed 3 bases at V and 2 bases at J, leaving 10 bases unmatched.

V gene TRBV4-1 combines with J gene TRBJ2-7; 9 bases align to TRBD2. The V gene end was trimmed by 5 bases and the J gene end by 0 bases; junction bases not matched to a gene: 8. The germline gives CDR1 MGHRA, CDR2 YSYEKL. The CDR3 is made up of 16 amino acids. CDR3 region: CASSSPTSGASYEQYF. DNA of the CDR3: TGCGCCAGCAGCAGTCCGACTAGCGGAGCCTCCTACGAGCAGTACTTC.

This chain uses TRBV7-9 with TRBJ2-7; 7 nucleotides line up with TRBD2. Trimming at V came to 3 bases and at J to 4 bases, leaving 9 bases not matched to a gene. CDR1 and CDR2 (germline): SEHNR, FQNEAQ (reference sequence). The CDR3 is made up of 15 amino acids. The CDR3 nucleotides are TGTGCCAGCAGCTTGGGGATGTCTAGCGGATACGAGCAGTACTTC. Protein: CASSLGMSSGYEQYF.

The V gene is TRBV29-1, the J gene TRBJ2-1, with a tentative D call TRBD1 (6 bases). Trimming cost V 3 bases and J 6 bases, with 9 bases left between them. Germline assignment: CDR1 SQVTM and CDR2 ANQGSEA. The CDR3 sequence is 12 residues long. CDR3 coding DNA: TGCAGCGTTGAGTTGGACAGCAATGAGCAGTTCTTC. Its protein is CSVELDSNEQFF.

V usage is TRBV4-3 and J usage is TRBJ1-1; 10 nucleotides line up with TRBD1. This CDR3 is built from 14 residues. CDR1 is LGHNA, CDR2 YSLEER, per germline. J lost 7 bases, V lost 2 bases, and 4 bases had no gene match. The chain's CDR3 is CASSQRQGASEAFF. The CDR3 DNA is TGCGCCAGCAGCCAAAGACAGGGGGCGAGTGAAGCTTTCTTT.

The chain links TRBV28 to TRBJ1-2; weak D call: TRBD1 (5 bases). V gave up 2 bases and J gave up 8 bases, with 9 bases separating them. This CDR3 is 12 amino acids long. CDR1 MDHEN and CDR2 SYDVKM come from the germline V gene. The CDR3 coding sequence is TGTGCCAGCAGTTTAACAGGTGGCGGCTACACCTTC. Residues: CASSLTGGGYTF.

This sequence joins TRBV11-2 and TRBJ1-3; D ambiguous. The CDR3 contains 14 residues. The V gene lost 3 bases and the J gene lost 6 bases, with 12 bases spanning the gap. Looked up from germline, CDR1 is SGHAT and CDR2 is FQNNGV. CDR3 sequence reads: CASSFGQIINTIYF. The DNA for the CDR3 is TGTGCCAGCAGCTTCGGCCAGATTATAAACACCATATATTTT. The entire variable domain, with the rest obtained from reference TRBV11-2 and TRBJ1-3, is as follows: EAGVAQSPRYKIIEKRQSVAFWCNPISGHATLYWYQQILGQGPKLLIQFQNNGVVDDSQLPKDRFSAERLKGVDSTLKIQPAKLEDSAVYLCASSFGQIINTIYFGEGSWLTVV.

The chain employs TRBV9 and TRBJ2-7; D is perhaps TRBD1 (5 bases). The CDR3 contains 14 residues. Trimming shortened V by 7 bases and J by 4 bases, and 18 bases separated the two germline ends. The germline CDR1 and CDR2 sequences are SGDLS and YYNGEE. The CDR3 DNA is TGTGCCAGCTCCCTTTCAGGGTTTGGATACGAGCAGTACTTC. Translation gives CASSLSGFGYEQYF.

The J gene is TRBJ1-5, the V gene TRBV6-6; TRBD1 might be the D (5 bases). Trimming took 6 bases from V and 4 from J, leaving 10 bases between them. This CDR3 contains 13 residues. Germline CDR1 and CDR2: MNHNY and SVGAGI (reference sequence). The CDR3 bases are TGTGCCAGCAGGGCCCAGGGAAATCAGCCCCAGCATTTT. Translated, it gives CASRAQGNQPQHF.

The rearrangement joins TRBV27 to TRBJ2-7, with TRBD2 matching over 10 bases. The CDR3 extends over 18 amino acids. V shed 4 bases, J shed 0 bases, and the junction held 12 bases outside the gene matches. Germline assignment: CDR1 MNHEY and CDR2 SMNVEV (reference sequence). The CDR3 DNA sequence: TGTGCCAGCAGTTCTCAACTAGCGGGGCGACAGAGCTCCTACGAGCAGTACTTC. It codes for CASSSQLAGRQSSYEQYF.

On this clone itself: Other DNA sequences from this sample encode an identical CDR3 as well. The CDR3 coding sequence is TGTGCCAGCAGTTTGGGCAGGGACACTGAAGCTTTCTTT. Its translation: CASSLGRDTEAFF. V usage is TRBV27 and J usage is TRBJ1-1; TRBD1 might be the D (5 bases). The CDR3 has 13 residues. Trimming shortened V by 3 bases and J by 3 bases, and 8 bases separated the two germline ends. Germline V gene lookup returns CDR1 MNHEY and CDR2 SMNVEV (reference sequence).

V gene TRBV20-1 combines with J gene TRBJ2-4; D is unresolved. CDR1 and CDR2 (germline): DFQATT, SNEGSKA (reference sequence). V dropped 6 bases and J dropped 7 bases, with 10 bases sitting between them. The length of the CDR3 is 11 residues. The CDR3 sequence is CSAPFSNIQYF. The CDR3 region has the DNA TGCAGTGCCCCATTCTCTAACATTCAGTACTTC.